These 31 T cell receptor beta chains were all obtained from the same sample, sequenced in a study of blood T cell repertoires in COVID-19 (TCRdb year 2020). Preparation of the library involved the immunoSEQ multiplex PCR assay. TCRdb took over this immuneACCESS table, retaining in-frame rearrangements with V and J assigned. Such tables are incomplete; in checked studies, under half of the missing clones stem from an unresolved V gene, and the remainder is unexplained. The sample contains around 480,000 clones, around 90% of them found a single time. In total, the top ten clones hold around 0.64% of the sample. The source material was PBMCs or T cells enriched from blood (not recorded which). These receptors were taken from a woman aged 18-29 years who had recovered from COVID-19.

This clone was counted only a few times. The chain links TRBV5-6 to TRBJ1-3; D uncertain. CDR1 is SGHDT and CDR2 is YYEEEE in the germline V gene. The CDR3 sequence is 16 residues long. V was trimmed by 3 bases and J by 0 bases, leaving 13 bases between them. Here the CDR3 reads CASSYSPLSSGNTIYF. CDR3 in DNA: TGTGCCAGCAGCTACTCTCCACTAAGCTCTGGAAACACCATATATTTT.

This chain connects TRBV23-1 to TRBJ1-1, with 7 bases matching TRBD1. TRBV23-1 qualifies as an ORF whose function is uncertain. The CDR3 is made up of 16 amino acids. Germline trimming cut 2 bases from V and 5 bases from J; bases unmatched to any gene: 11. DNA for the CDR3: TGCGCCAGCAGTCAACGTCCCAGGGGGGAGAGGACTGAAGCTTTCTTT. Translating it yields CASSQRPRGERTEAFF.

The CDR3 DNA reads as TGTGCCAGCAGCCTCGACAGAAAATATGGCTACACCTTC. Residues: CASSLDRKYGYTF. V is TRBV6-5 and J is TRBJ1-2, with D possibly being TRBD1 (5 bases). There are 13 residues in the CDR3. Germline V CDR1 and CDR2: MNHEY, SVGAGI. The germline V and J ends were trimmed by 6 bases and 5 bases, with 13 bases remaining between them.

This clone was seen a single time. The chain carries TRBV5-1 and TRBJ1-2, with TRBD1 matching 7 bases. Germline-derived CDR1 and CDR2 are SGHRS and YFSETQ. CDR3 size: 16 residues. The J segment lost 0 bases and the V segment lost 4 bases, leaving 9 bases of the junction unmatched. CDR3 DNA sequence: TGCGCCAGCAGCCTAGACAGGGAGTTAGCTAACTATGGCTACACCTTC. Its translation: CASSLDRELANYGYTF.

The chain couples TRBV10-2 to TRBJ2-7; the match to TRBD2 covers 13 bases. Germline trimming cut 5 bases from V and 4 bases from J; bases unmatched to any gene: 8. Germline loops: CDR1 WSHSY, CDR2 SAAADI. This CDR3 region has 16 residues. CDR3 in amino acids: CASSRTSGGGSYEQYF. CDR3 DNA: TGCGCCAGCAGTCGTACTAGCGGGGGGGGCTCGTACGAGCAGTACTTC.

The chain recombines TRBV7-8 with TRBJ2-3; no clear D gene. Germline assignment: CDR1 SGHVS and CDR2 FQNEAQ. This CDR3 region has 12 residues. V dropped 2 bases and J dropped 5 bases, with 5 bases sitting between them. CDR3 DNA sequence: TGTGCCAGCAGCTTACACGGAGATACGCAGTATTTT. It translates to CASSLHGDTQYF. Looking up the rest from reference TRBV7-8 and TRBJ2-3 gives the full variable domain: GAGVSQSPRYKVAKRGQDVALRCDPISGHVSLFWYQQALGQGPEFLTYFQNEAQLDKSGLPSDRFFAERPEGSVSTLKIQRTQQEDSAVYLCASSLHGDTQYFGPGTRLTVL.

CDR3 nucleotides: TGTGCCTGGAACAGGGGTAACTATGGCTACACCTTC. Protein product: CAWNRGNYGYTF. The gene calls are TRBV30 and TRBJ1-2; 7 nucleotides align to TRBD1. Germline V gene data show CDR1 as GTSNPN and CDR2 as SVGIG (reference sequence). CDR3 size: 12 residues. J gave up 1 base and V 4 bases, and 0 bases lay outside the gene matches.

V is TRBV5-6 and J is TRBJ2-3; 12 positions agree with TRBD2. Per the germline V gene, CDR1 is SGHDT and CDR2 is YYEEEE. This CDR3 contains 16 residues. V trimming: 1 base; J trimming: 6 bases; junction bases outside the gene matches: 6. This chain's CDR3 is CASSLFGTSGSDTQYF. The CDR3 DNA follows: TGTGCCAGCAGCTTGTTTGGGACTAGCGGGTCCGATACGCAGTATTTT.

The chain uses TRBV29-1 and TRBJ2-5; tentatively, D is TRBD2 (7 bases). Germline CDR1 is SQVTM and CDR2 is ANQGSEA. V shed 5 bases and J shed 4 bases, with 17 bases lying between them. CDR3 length: 14 amino acids. CDR3: CSVKKGGAAETQYF. The CDR3 bases are TGCAGCGTTAAGAAGGGGGGGGCGGCAGAGACCCAGTACTTC.

The chain joins TRBV6-5 to TRBJ1-1; D is ambiguous. The germline gives CDR1 MNHEY, CDR2 SVGAGI. V was trimmed by 8 bases and J by 0 bases, leaving 10 bases between them. The CDR3 is 13 amino acids. The CDR3 reads CASRVFMNTEAFF. In nucleotides, the CDR3 is TGTGCCAGCCGGGTCTTTATGAACACTGAAGCTTTCTTT.

This chain uses TRBV10-3 with TRBJ1-3, with D tentatively TRBD1 (6 bases). Germline CDR1 reads ENHRY; CDR2 reads SYGVKD. The V gene lost 9 bases and the J gene lost 1 base, with 16 bases spanning the gap. The CDR3 length is 15 residues. The CDR3 bases are TGTGCCATTACAGGGTCCCTTGGGTCTGGAAACACCATATATTTT. Translating gives CAITGSLGSGNTIYF.

This chain connects TRBV4-1 to TRBJ1-1, with D hard to call. The V gene's germline CDR1 is MGHRA and CDR2 YSYEKL. V dropped 7 bases and J dropped 4 bases, with 10 bases sitting between them. The CDR3 has 12 residues. In nucleotides, the CDR3 is TGCGCCAGCATTCACCCGGGCACTGAAGCTTTCTTT. Translating gives CASIHPGTEAFF.

V and J are TRBV6-1 and TRBJ2-3; 10 nucleotides line up with TRBD1. CDR3 length equals 16 residues. The germline V gene encodes CDR1 MNHNS and CDR2 SASEGT. V dropped 4 bases and J dropped 4; count of bases not matched to a gene: 8. The CDR3 coding sequence is TGTGCCAGCAGTGTCCTTAGGGGACAGGGGTCAGATACGCAGTATTTT. Translated: CASSVLRGQGSDTQYF.

V gene TRBV19 combines with J gene TRBJ1-3; perhaps TRBD1 as D (5 bases). CDR3 length equals 16 residues. Per germline, CDR1 LNHDA and CDR2 SQIVND (reference sequence). V was trimmed by 3 bases and J by 4 bases, leaving 16 bases between them. The CDR3, as DNA: TGTGCCAGTAGTATGGCTCGCCGGGGGTCCGGAAACACCATATATTTT. Translation: CASSMARRGSGNTIYF.

The chain has TRBV7-2 and TRBJ2-5; D remains unclear. The germline V gene encodes CDR1 SGHTA and CDR2 FQGNSA. The CDR3 is made up of 14 amino acids. With 5 bases removed from V and 1 base from J, the gap between germline ends came to 11 bases. The CDR3 DNA is TGTGCCAGCAGCCCAAGACTCGCCCAAGAGACCCAGTACTTC. Amino acids: CASSPRLAQETQYF.

This chain connects TRBV4-2 to TRBJ2-3; 7 bases fit TRBD2. Germline-derived CDR1 and CDR2 are LGHNA and YNFKEQ. There are 15 residues in the CDR3. The V and J ends lost 1 base and 3 bases, in that order; junction bases with no gene match: 4. The CDR3 nucleotides are TGTGCCAGCAGCCAAGGGAGCGGGACTACAGATACGCAGTATTTT. It specifies CASSQGSGTTDTQYF.

This rearrangement joins TRBV6-1 to TRBJ2-7; 8 positions match TRBD1. CDR1 MNHNS and CDR2 SASEGT come from the germline V gene. This CDR3 region has 13 residues. Unmatched junction bases numbered 7, after V lost 9 bases and J lost 3 bases. The CDR3 loop is CASSGQAGYEQYF. The DNA for the CDR3 is TGTGCCAGTTCGGGACAGGCCGGCTACGAGCAGTACTTC.

The chain employs TRBV3-1 (or the pseudogene TRBV3-2) and TRBJ2-1; D possibly corresponds to TRBD2 (6 bases). V shed 0 bases and J shed 8 bases, with 8 bases lying between them. This CDR3 has 13 residues. Looked up from germline, CDR1 is LGHDT and CDR2 is YNNKEL (reference sequence). In DNA form, the CDR3 reads TGTGCCAGCAGCCAAGACAGGGAGGATGAGCAGTTCTTC. Its translation: CASSQDREDEQFF.

The chain combines TRBV4-1 with TRBJ1-1, with TRBD1 matching 8 bases. With 0 bases clipped from V and 5 bases from J, the junction kept 5 bases outside the gene matches. CDR3 length: 15 residues. Germline-derived CDR1 and CDR2 are MGHRA and YSYEKL. The CDR3 protein is CASSQETGQVTEAFF. Here the CDR3 DNA reads TGCGCCAGCAGCCAAGAAACGGGACAGGTAACTGAAGCTTTCTTT.

Only one count was recorded for this clone. The chain uses TRBV28 and TRBJ1-2, with unresolved D. Germline V gives CDR1 MDHEN, CDR2 SYDVKM. The CDR3 has 12 amino acids. V shed 6 bases and J shed 5 bases, with 10 bases lying between them. CDR3 region: CASSSGWYGYTF. The CDR3 DNA is TGTGCCAGCAGCTCCGGTTGGTATGGCTACACCTTC.

The chain combines TRBV20-1 with TRBJ1-1; no reliable D call. The ends were cut back, 4 bases at V and 1 base at J, with 4 bases in the middle. This CDR3 comprises 11 residues. CDR1 is DFQATT, CDR2 SNEGSKA, per germline (reference sequence). The CDR3 reads CSANKNTEAFF. Written as DNA, the CDR3 is TGCAGTGCTAACAAGAACACTGAAGCTTTCTTT.

This CDR3 is CASSSPGQGTEAFF. The DNA of the CDR3 is TGTGCCAGCAGCTCACCGGGACAGGGGACTGAAGCTTTCTTT. This chain links TRBV5-4 with TRBJ1-1; TRBD1 matches 10 bases. Germline V gives CDR1 SGHNT, CDR2 YYREEE (reference sequence). The CDR3 length is 14 residues. With 3 bases clipped from V and 5 bases from J, the junction kept 4 bases outside the gene matches. The complete variable domain, with remaining parts taken from reference TRBV5-4 and TRBJ1-1, reads ETGVTQSPTHLIKTRGQQVTLRCSSQSGHNTVSWYQQALGQGPQFIFQYYREEENGRGNFPPRFSGLQFPNYSSELNVNALELDDSALYLCASSSPGQGTEAFFGQGTRLTVV.

The rearrangement joins TRBV25-1 to TRBJ1-1; perhaps TRBD1 as D (5 bases). This CDR3 region has 14 residues. The ends were cut back, 2 bases at V and 7 bases at J, with 14 bases in the middle. CDR1 and CDR2 (germline): MGHDK, SYGVNS. The CDR3 reads CASSEEDSTREAFF. DNA of the CDR3: TGTGCCAGCAGTGAAGAAGACAGCACTCGTGAAGCTTTCTTT.

This clone was observed a few times. J is TRBJ2-3 and V is TRBV11-3; 8 bases match TRBD1. The ends lost 4 bases at V and 1 base at J; junction bases unmatched: 10. The CDR3 loop spans 17 amino acids. Germline CDR1 is SGHNT and CDR2 is YENEEA. The DNA for the CDR3 is TGTGCCAGCAGCTCGAGGACAGGGCCCTATGGCACAGATACGCAGTATTTT. Amino acid sequence: CASSSRTGPYGTDTQYF.

The chain links TRBV7-9 to TRBJ1-5; D is undetermined. Trimming removed 0 bases from V and 1 base from J, with 7 bases in between. This CDR3 is built from 15 residues. Germline V gene data show CDR1 as SEHNR and CDR2 as FQNEAQ (reference sequence). CDR3 region: CASSLAAASNQPQHF. In DNA, the CDR3 is TGTGCCAGCAGCTTAGCGGCAGCGAGCAATCAGCCCCAGCATTTT.

The J gene is TRBJ1-1, the V gene TRBV19; D unresolved. CDR3 length: 14 amino acids. V was trimmed by 6 bases and J by 1 base, leaving 12 bases between them. Germline-derived CDR1 and CDR2 are LNHDA and SQIVND (reference sequence). The CDR3 loop reads CASSLPGRNTEAFF. In DNA, the CDR3 is TGTGCCAGTAGCCTCCCAGGCAGGAACACTGAAGCTTTCTTT.

This clone was recorded only once. The rearrangement uses TRBV7-8 and TRBJ2-7, with a tentative D call TRBD1 (6 bases). Germline lookup yields CDR1 SGHVS and CDR2 FQNEAQ. The CDR3 contains 14 residues. V dropped 3 bases and J dropped 0 bases, with 9 bases sitting between them. The CDR3 DNA sequence: TGTGCCAGCAGCTTTTTGGACAGCTCCTACGAGCAGTACTTC. Translation gives CASSFLDSSYEQYF.

This clone turned up a few times. The chain couples TRBV2 to TRBJ1-2; tentative D call: TRBD1 (6 bases). The CDR3 is 15 amino acids. Per the germline V gene, CDR1 is SNHLY and CDR2 is FYNNEI. Trimming left V 4 bases short and J 3 bases short, with 15 bases between. CDR3 amino acids: CASSGLRGFDYGYTF. Written as DNA, the CDR3 is TGTGCCAGCAGTGGCCTGAGGGGGTTCGACTATGGCTACACCTTC.

This clone was observed a single time. The chain carries TRBV10-2 and TRBJ2-7, with 7 nucleotides matching TRBD1. The CDR3 has 15 amino acids. Germline V gives CDR1 WSHSY, CDR2 SAAADI. V gave up 6 bases and J gave up 2 bases; unmatched junction bases: 10. The CDR3 protein is CASRQQGQLTYEQYF. The CDR3 DNA follows: TGCGCCAGCAGACAACAGGGGCAGCTCACCTACGAGCAGTACTTC.

This chain uses TRBV5-5 with TRBJ1-5, with D perhaps matching TRBD1 (5 bases). The CDR3 sequence is 15 residues long. CDR1 is SGHKS and CDR2 is YYEKEE in the germline V gene (reference sequence). The V end was cut by 4 bases, the J end by 0 bases, with 11 bases between. Here the CDR3 DNA reads TGTGCCAGCAGCGTCGGGGGATATAGCAATCAGCCCCAGCATTTT. This gives the protein CASSVGGYSNQPQHF.

J is TRBJ1-4 and V is TRBV27; 8 nucleotides align to TRBD1. The CDR3 has 15 residues. The V and J ends lost 6 bases and 7 bases, in that order; junction bases with no gene match: 10. Germline V gene data show CDR1 as MNHEY and CDR2 as SMNVEV (reference sequence). In DNA form, the CDR3 reads TGTGCCAGCAGAGACTCAGGGGGCGTCTTTGAAAAACTGTTTTTT. Protein product: CASRDSGGVFEKLFF.